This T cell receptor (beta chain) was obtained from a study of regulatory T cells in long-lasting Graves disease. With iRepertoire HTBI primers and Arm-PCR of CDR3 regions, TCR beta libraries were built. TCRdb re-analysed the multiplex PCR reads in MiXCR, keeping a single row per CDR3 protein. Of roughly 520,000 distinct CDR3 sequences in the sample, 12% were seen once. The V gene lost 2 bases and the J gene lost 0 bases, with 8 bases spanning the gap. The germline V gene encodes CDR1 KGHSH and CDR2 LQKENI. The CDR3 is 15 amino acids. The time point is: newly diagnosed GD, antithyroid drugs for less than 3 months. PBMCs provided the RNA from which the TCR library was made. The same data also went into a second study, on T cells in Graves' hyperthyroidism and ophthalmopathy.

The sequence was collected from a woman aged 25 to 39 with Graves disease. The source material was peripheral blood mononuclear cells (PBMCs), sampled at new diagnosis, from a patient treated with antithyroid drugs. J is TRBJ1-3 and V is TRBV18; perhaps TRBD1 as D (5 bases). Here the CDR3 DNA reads TGTGCCAGCTCACCAGGGGCAAGCTCTGGAAACACCATATATTTT. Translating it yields CASSPGASSGNTIYF.